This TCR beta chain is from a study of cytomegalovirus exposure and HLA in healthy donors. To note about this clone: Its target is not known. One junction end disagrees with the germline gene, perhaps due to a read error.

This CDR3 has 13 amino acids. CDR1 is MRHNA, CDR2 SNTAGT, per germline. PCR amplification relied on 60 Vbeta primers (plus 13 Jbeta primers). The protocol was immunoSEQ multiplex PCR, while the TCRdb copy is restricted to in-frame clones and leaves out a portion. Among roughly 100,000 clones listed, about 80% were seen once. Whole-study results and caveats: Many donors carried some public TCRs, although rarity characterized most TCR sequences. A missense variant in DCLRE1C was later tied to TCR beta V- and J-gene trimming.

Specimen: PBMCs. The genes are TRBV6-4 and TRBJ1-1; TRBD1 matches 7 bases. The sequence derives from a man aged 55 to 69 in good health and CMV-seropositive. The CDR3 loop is CAGRGTGGREAFF. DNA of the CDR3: TGTGCCGGCAGGGGGACGGGGGGCAGAGAAGCTTTCTTT.